This is a list of T cell receptor beta chains from one sample in a study of cytomegalovirus exposure and HLA in healthy donors. The method was immunoSEQ multiplex PCR; TCRdb's version includes in-frame clones alone and lacks a portion of them. Its table lists 65,000 to 90,000 clones. Sequencing input: PBMCs. The receptor set was obtained from a female donor in good health and CMV-seropositive. The CDR3 runs from the conserved cysteine through the conserved F or W. Fields, in order: V gene, D gene, J gene, CDR3 DNA, CDR3 protein. D genes are given only for firm matches.

V gene: TRBV19; D gene: TRBD2; J gene: TRBJ2-1; CDR3 DNA: TGTGCCAGTAGTATGCCTAGCGGGAGCTACAATGAGCAGTTCTTC; CDR3 protein: CASSMPSGSYNEQFF
V gene: TRBV18; D gene: NA; J gene: TRBJ1-1; CDR3 DNA: TGTGCCAGCTCACCCGATTGGCAGGGGTCTGAAGCTTTCTTT; CDR3 protein: CASSPDWQGSEAFF
V gene: TRBV7-6; D gene: NA; J gene: TRBJ2-4; CDR3 DNA: TGTGCCAGCAGCTTAGCTAGCCCGGGGACCAAAAACATTCAGTACTTC; CDR3 protein: CASSLASPGTKNIQYF
V gene: TRBV7-2; D gene: TRBD1; J gene: TRBJ2-7; CDR3 DNA: TGTGCCAGCAGCTTAGGTGCCGGACAGGGGTACGAGCAGTACTTC; CDR3 protein: CASSLGAGQGYEQYF
V gene: TRBV6-5; D gene: NA; J gene: TRBJ1-4; CDR3 DNA: TGTGCCAGCAGTTACTCCCCCCAAGGGGTCAATGAAAAACTGTTTTTT; CDR3 protein: CASSYSPQGVNEKLFF
V gene: TRBV28; D gene: NA; J gene: TRBJ1-5; CDR3 DNA: TGTGCCAGCAGTGGGGCTTATAGCAATCAGCCCCAGCATTTT; CDR3 protein: CASSGAYSNQPQHF
V gene: TRBV5-6; D gene: NA; J gene: TRBJ2-1; CDR3 DNA: TGTGCCAGCAGCTTCACCCGGGATGAGCAGTTCTTC; CDR3 protein: CASSFTRDEQFF
V gene: TRBV4-1; D gene: TRBD2; J gene: TRBJ2-7; CDR3 DNA: TGCGCCAGCAGCCAAGATGGGACTAGGGACGCCTACGAGCAGTACTTC; CDR3 protein: CASSQDGTRDAYEQYF
V gene: TRBV4-1; D gene: NA; J gene: TRBJ1-6; CDR3 DNA: TGCGCCAGCAGCCAAATGCCAGGGTTTAATTCACCCCTCCACTTT; CDR3 protein: CASSQMPGFNSPLHF
V gene: TRBV5-1; D gene: NA; J gene: TRBJ2-3; CDR3 DNA: TGCGCCAGCAGCTTGGGAGAGATGGTCGGAGATACGCAGTATTTT; CDR3 protein: CASSLGEMVGDTQYF
V gene: TRBV5-8; D gene: NA; J gene: TRBJ2-7; CDR3 DNA: TGTGCCAGCAGCACACAGGGTCTGACCTACGAGCAGTACTTC; CDR3 protein: CASSTQGLTYEQYF
V gene: TRBV7-3; D gene: NA; J gene: TRBJ2-4; CDR3 DNA: TGTGCCAGCAGCTTAACGGAGGGGGCATTTATTCAAAACATTCAGTACTTC; CDR3 protein: CASSLTEGAFIQNIQYF
V gene: TRBV5-1; D gene: NA; J gene: TRBJ1-2; CDR3 DNA: TGCGCCAGCAGCTTCGGAGGCGGCTACACCTTC; CDR3 protein: CASSFGGGYTF
V gene: TRBV29-1; D gene: NA; J gene: TRBJ2-3; CDR3 DNA: TGCAGCGTTGAGGGGGAGGGGGGTGGCACAGATACGCAGTATTTT; CDR3 protein: CSVEGEGGGTDTQYF
V gene: TRBV19; D gene: NA; J gene: TRBJ2-7; CDR3 DNA: TGTGCCAGTAGTAAACTCCGGGACGGGAGCTCCTACGAGCAGTACTTC; CDR3 protein: CASSKLRDGSSYEQYF
V gene: TRBV5-1; D gene: NA; J gene: TRBJ2-1; CDR3 DNA: TGCGCCAGCAGCTTGGTGCTAGCCTACAATGAGCAGTTCTTC; CDR3 protein: CASSLVLAYNEQFF
V gene: TRBV27; D gene: TRBD1; J gene: TRBJ1-2; CDR3 DNA: TGTGCCAGCAGTTACAGGGGGGATGGCTACACCTTC; CDR3 protein: CASSYRGDGYTF
V gene: TRBV28; D gene: NA; J gene: TRBJ2-7; CDR3 DNA: TGTGCCAGCAGTTCACCTATCTACGAGCAGTACTTC; CDR3 protein: CASSSPIYEQYF
V gene: TRBV7-9; D gene: TRBD1; J gene: TRBJ1-1; CDR3 DNA: TGTGCCAGCAGCCTTGGACAGGGGTTCACTGAAGCTTTCTTT; CDR3 protein: CASSLGQGFTEAFF
V gene: TRBV15; D gene: NA; J gene: TRBJ2-3; CDR3 DNA: TGTGCCACCGGGCAAACAGATACGCAGTATTTT; CDR3 protein: CATGQTDTQYF
V gene: TRBV6-5; D gene: NA; J gene: TRBJ1-1; CDR3 DNA: TGTGCCAGCAGTCGTAATCTGAACACTGAAGCTTTCTTT; CDR3 protein: CASSRNLNTEAFF
V gene: TRBV9; D gene: NA; J gene: TRBJ2-5; CDR3 DNA: TGTGCCAGCACGATCGGCGGGGTTGGTCCCCAGTACTTC; CDR3 protein: CASTIGGVGPQYF
V gene: TRBV5-1; D gene: NA; J gene: TRBJ1-1; CDR3 DNA: TGCGCCAGCAGCTCACAGGAGAACACTGAAGCTTTCTTT; CDR3 protein: CASSSQENTEAFF
V gene: TRBV29-1; D gene: TRBD1; J gene: TRBJ1-6; CDR3 DNA: TGCAGCGCCCGACAGGGTTATAATTCACCCCTCCACTTT; CDR3 protein: CSARQGYNSPLHF
V gene: TRBV5-1; D gene: NA; J gene: TRBJ2-2; CDR3 DNA: TGCGCCAGCAGCTTTCAGGGTAGTGCCGGGGAGCTGTTTTTT; CDR3 protein: CASSFQGSAGELFF
V gene: TRBV10-3; D gene: NA; J gene: TRBJ2-7; CDR3 DNA: TGTGCCATCAGGCCCTTGGATAGGGGCGAGCAGTACTTC; CDR3 protein: CAIRPLDRGEQYF
V gene: TRBV4-2; D gene: NA; J gene: TRBJ2-2; CDR3 DNA: TGTGCCAGCAGCCAAGTCCGCCGGGGGGAGCTGTTTTTT; CDR3 protein: CASSQVRRGELFF
V gene: TRBV23-1; D gene: TRBD1; J gene: TRBJ2-7; CDR3 DNA: TGCGCCATCCCGGACAGGGAAAACTACGAGCAGTACTTC; CDR3 protein: CAIPDRENYEQYF
V gene: TRBV18; D gene: TRBD2; J gene: TRBJ2-3; CDR3 DNA: TGTGCCAGCTCACCCAGTCCAGCGGGAGATGATACGCAGTATTTT; CDR3 protein: CASSPSPAGDDTQYF
V gene: TRBV21-1; D gene: NA; J gene: TRBJ1-3; CDR3 DNA: TGTGCCAGCAGCAAACCTCAACAGGGGACCTCTGGAAACACCATATATTTT; CDR3 protein: CASSKPQQGTSGNTIYF
V gene: TRBV6-5; D gene: TRBD1; J gene: TRBJ1-3; CDR3 DNA: TGTGCCAGCAGTCGACAGGGCTACTCTGGAAACACCATATATTTT; CDR3 protein: CASSRQGYSGNTIYF
V gene: TRBV15; D gene: NA; J gene: TRBJ2-7; CDR3 DNA: TGTGCCACCAGCAGAGATGTGGGGGGATACGAGCAGTACTTC; CDR3 protein: CATSRDVGGYEQYF
V gene: TRBV19; D gene: NA; J gene: TRBJ1-2; CDR3 DNA: TGTGCCAGTAATATGGACAGAGACTATGGCTACACCTTC; CDR3 protein: CASNMDRDYGYTF
V gene: TRBV19; D gene: NA; J gene: TRBJ1-4; CDR3 DNA: TGTGCCAGTAGCCAAAGGGGGGGCAGGAATGAAAAACTGTTTTTT; CDR3 protein: CASSQRGGRNEKLFF
V gene: TRBV18; D gene: NA; J gene: TRBJ1-1; CDR3 DNA: TGTGCCAGCTCAGCCCGGACAGAGAACACTGAAGCTTTCTTT; CDR3 protein: CASSARTENTEAFF
V gene: TRBV6-6; D gene: TRBD2; J gene: TRBJ2-5; CDR3 DNA: TGTGCCAGCAGTTACCCAGGGACTAGCGGGTTGACCCAGTACTTC; CDR3 protein: CASSYPGTSGLTQYF
V gene: TRBV4-3; D gene: NA; J gene: TRBJ2-1; CDR3 DNA: TGCGCCAGCAGCCAAGAAGAGGGCAATCAGCAGTTCTTC; CDR3 protein: CASSQEEGNQQFF
V gene: TRBV4-3; D gene: TRBD1; J gene: TRBJ1-6; CDR3 DNA: TGCGCCAGCAGCCCCTGGACAGGGGCCCATTCACCCCTCCACTTT; CDR3 protein: CASSPWTGAHSPLHF
V gene: TRBV7-9; D gene: TRBD1; J gene: TRBJ1-1; CDR3 DNA: TGTGCCAGCAGCTTAGGAGGGACAGGGGCCTTGAACACTGAAGCTTTCTTT; CDR3 protein: CASSLGGTGALNTEAFF
V gene: TRBV18; D gene: TRBD1; J gene: TRBJ1-2; CDR3 DNA: TGTGCCAGCTCATCCGGGACAGAAGACTATGGCTACACCTTC; CDR3 protein: CASSSGTEDYGYTF
V gene: TRBV29-1; D gene: TRBD2; J gene: TRBJ2-3; CDR3 DNA: TGCAGCGTTGAGGGGGGTCGGGGGGAGGCGGCAGATACGCAGTATTTT; CDR3 protein: CSVEGGRGEAADTQYF
V gene: TRBV18; D gene: NA; J gene: TRBJ2-5; CDR3 DNA: TGTGCCAGCTCACCAGGGATAGCGGTTAATCGGGAGACCCAGTACTTC; CDR3 protein: CASSPGIAVNRETQYF
V gene: TRBV19; D gene: NA; J gene: TRBJ1-4; CDR3 DNA: TGTGCCAGTAGTATTCTGGCAGCAACTAATGAAAAACTGTTTTTT; CDR3 protein: CASSILAATNEKLFF
V gene: TRBV9; D gene: TRBD1; J gene: TRBJ2-1; CDR3 DNA: TGTGCCAGCAACCAGTTAGGACAGGGGGTCGATGAGCAGTTCTTC; CDR3 protein: CASNQLGQGVDEQFF
V gene: TRBV5-6; D gene: NA; J gene: TRBJ2-1; CDR3 DNA: TGTGCCAGCAGTTCAGGGGGAGGCAATGAGCAGTTCTTC; CDR3 protein: CASSSGGGNEQFF
V gene: TRBV9; D gene: NA; J gene: TRBJ1-5; CDR3 DNA: TGTGCCAGCAGCCCCGAGGGGGGGACTAATCAGCCCCAGCATTTT; CDR3 protein: CASSPEGGTNQPQHF
V gene: TRBV10-1; D gene: TRBD2; J gene: TRBJ2-1; CDR3 DNA: TGCGCCAGGATACTAGCGGGAGGCTACAATGAGCAGTTCTTC; CDR3 protein: CARILAGGYNEQFF
V gene: TRBV6-5; D gene: NA; J gene: TRBJ1-2; CDR3 DNA: TGTGCCAGCAGACCCGTACAGGGCTCGACCGGCTACACCTTC; CDR3 protein: CASRPVQGSTGYTF
V gene: TRBV15; D gene: NA; J gene: TRBJ2-3; CDR3 DNA: TGTGCCACCAGCAGAGAGATACAACAGGGTGGATCGGTGGATACGCAGTATTTT; CDR3 protein: CATSREIQQGGSVDTQYF
V gene: TRBV4-3; D gene: NA; J gene: TRBJ1-6; CDR3 DNA: TGCGCCAGCAGCCAAGACGGGGGTTGGGGTTCACCCCTCCACTTT; CDR3 protein: CASSQDGGWGSPLHF
V gene: TRBV5-5; D gene: NA; J gene: TRBJ2-1; CDR3 DNA: TGTGCCAGCAGCCCCTCGGGGTACTCCTACAATGAGCAGTTCTTC; CDR3 protein: CASSPSGYSYNEQFF
V gene: TRBV5-1; D gene: TRBD1; J gene: TRBJ1-4; CDR3 DNA: TGCGCCAGCAGCCTTACTACCGGGACAGGGTATGAAAAACTGTTTTTT; CDR3 protein: CASSLTTGTGYEKLFF
V gene: TRBV6-5; D gene: TRBD1; J gene: TRBJ1-6; CDR3 DNA: TGTGCCAGCAGTCCAGGGGGCGGTTCACCCCTCCACTTT; CDR3 protein: CASSPGGGSPLHF